This T cell receptor (beta chain) comes out of a study of T cell changes during pregnancy in multiple sclerosis. Assay: immunoSEQ multiplex PCR; the TCRdb copy retains only in-frame clones and omits some. Among tens of thousands of clones listed, about 95% were seen once. The CDR3 is 15 amino acids. V was pared by 0 bases and J by 3 bases, with 5 bases of the junction left unmatched. CDR1 and CDR2 from the germline V gene are SGHNT and YYREEE (reference sequence). The sample here was CD8+ T cells from peripheral blood mononuclear cells, taken after pregnancy. The V gene is TRBV5-4, the J gene TRBJ2-7, with TRBD2 matching over 8 bases. This TCR was recovered from a female donor with multiple sclerosis, enrolled in a pregnancy study. The CDR3 protein is CASSLAGGAFYEQYF. CDR3 DNA: TGTGCCAGCAGCTTGGCGGGGGGGGCTTTCTACGAGCAGTACTTC.